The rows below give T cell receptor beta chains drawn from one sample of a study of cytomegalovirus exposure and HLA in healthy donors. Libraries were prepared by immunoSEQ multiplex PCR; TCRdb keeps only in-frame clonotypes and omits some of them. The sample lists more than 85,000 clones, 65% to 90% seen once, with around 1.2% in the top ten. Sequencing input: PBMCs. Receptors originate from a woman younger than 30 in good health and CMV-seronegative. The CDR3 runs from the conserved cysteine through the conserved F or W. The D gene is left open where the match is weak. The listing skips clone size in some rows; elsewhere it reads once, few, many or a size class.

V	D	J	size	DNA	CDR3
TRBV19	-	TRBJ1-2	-	TGTGCCAGCAGAGCCGTGACAGCCAAGCTAGGCTGGTATGGCTACACCTTC	CASRAVTAKLGWYGYTF
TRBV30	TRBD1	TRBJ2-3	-	TGTGCCTGGGAGGGGGCGGATACGCAGTATTTT	CAWEGADTQYF
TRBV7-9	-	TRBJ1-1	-	TGTTCCAGCAGCTTTGGAGGGACCAACACTGAAGCTTTCTTT	CSSSFGGTNTEAFF
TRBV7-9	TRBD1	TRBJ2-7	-	TGTTCCAGCAGCTTAGGTGACAGGGTAGCGTACGAGCAGTACTTC	CSSSLGDRVAYEQYF
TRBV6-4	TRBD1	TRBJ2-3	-	TGTGCCAGCAGCCGAACAGGGGGCGGGACAGATACGCAGTATTTT	CASSRTGGGTDTQYF
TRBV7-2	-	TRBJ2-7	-	TGTGCCAGCGCCACTAGGTTCCACGAGCAGTACTTC	CASATRFHEQYF
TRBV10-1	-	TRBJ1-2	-	TGCGCCACATTACGGGACAAGGTAGACCTTTTTAACTATGGCTACACCTTC	CATLRDKVDLFNYGYTF
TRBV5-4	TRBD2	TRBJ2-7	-	TGTGCCAGCAGCTTGCGAATAGCGGGAGTAGGGGAGCAGTACTTC	CASSLRIAGVGEQYF
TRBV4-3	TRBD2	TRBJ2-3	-	TGCGCCAGCAGCCAATCCCGGTCCCTAGGCGGGAGGGGTACAGATACGCAGTATTTT	CASSQSRSLGGRGTDTQYF
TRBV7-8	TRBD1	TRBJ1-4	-	TGTGCCAGCAGCGGACGGGACAGGGGAGACGAAAAACTGTTTTTT	CASSGRDRGDEKLFF
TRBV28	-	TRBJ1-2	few	TGTGCCAGCAACACTGGCTACACCTTC	CASNTGYTF
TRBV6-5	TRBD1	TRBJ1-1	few	TGTGCCAGCAGTTCGACAGGGGGCTGGACTGAAGCTTTCTTT	CASSSTGGWTEAFF
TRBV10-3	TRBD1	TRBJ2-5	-	TGTGCCATCAGCCGAGGACAGGGACAAGAGACCCAGTACTTC	CAISRGQGQETQYF
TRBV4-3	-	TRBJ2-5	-	TGCGCCAGCAGCCAAGGACATTTTGGGGAGACCCAGTACTTC	CASSQGHFGETQYF
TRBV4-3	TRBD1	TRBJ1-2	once	TGCGCCAGCAGCCAAGGCTGGCGGGACAGGGATTATGGCTACACCTTC	CASSQGWRDRDYGYTF
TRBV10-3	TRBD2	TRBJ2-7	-	TGTGCCATCAGACGGACTAGCGGGATATACGAGCAGTACTTC	CAIRRTSGIYEQYF
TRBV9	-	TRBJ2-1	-	TGTGCCAGCAGCCCAGGGTCCACCGCCACCTACAATGAGCAGTTCTTC	CASSPGSTATYNEQFF
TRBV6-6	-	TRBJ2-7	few	TGTGCCAGCAGTTACTCGATCAGAAACTACGAGCAGTACTTC	CASSYSIRNYEQYF
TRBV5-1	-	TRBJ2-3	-	TGCGCCAGCAGCCCCCCCTCTAGCACAGATACGCAGTATTTT	CASSPPSSTDTQYF
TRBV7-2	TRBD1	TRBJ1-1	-	TGTGCCAGCAGCCCACGGACAGGGGACACTGAAGCTTTCTTT	CASSPRTGDTEAFF
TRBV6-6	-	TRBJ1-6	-	TGTGCCAGCTTAGATAGTAATTCACCCCTCCACTTT	CASLDSNSPLHF
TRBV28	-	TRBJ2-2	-	TGTGCCAGCAGTCCCACAGGGTTCGCCGGGGAGCTGTTTTTT	CASSPTGFAGELFF